This is a list of T cell receptor beta chains from one sample in a study of quantifying T cell responses using KT2 cells. Each CDR3 protein is one row after TCRdb ran MiXCR on the UMI-ligation and nested PCR reads. The table has around 35,000 distinct CDR3 sequences, 10% seen once. The sequenced sample consisted of PBMCs spiked with cells of the T cell clone KT2. Every receptor here comes from a human donor. Each CDR3 is given with its conserved first and last residue. Each record gives: V gene, clone size, D gene, CDR3 length, J gene, CDR3 protein, CDR3 DNA. A D gene is named only where the DNA matches it firmly. The size field is filled for only some rows; it gives once, few, many or a size class.

>TRBV12-3/TRBV12-4|few|.|14|TRBJ2-5
CASSDHDRKETQYF
TGTGCCAGCAGTGACCATGACAGGAAAGAGACCCAGTACTTC
>TRBV21-1|many|.|15|TRBJ1-4
CASRTREFLKGELFF
TGTGCCAGCAGAACCAGGGAGTTCCTTAAAGGGGAACTGTTTTTT
>TRBV7-9|.|TRBD1|15|TRBJ2-2
CASSKTGGDTGELFF
TGTGCCAGCAGCAAGACAGGGGGGGACACCGGGGAGCTGTTTTTT
>TRBV11-3|.|.|15|TRBJ2-1
CASSSTPGTFNEQFF
TGTGCCAGCAGCTCTACCCCCGGGACATTCAATGAGCAGTTCTTC
>TRBV2|medium-sized|.|16|TRBJ1-5
CASSEARRDPDQPQHF
TGTGCCAGCAGTGAAGCGCGAAGAGACCCTGATCAGCCCCAGCATTTT
>TRBV29-1|many|.|15|TRBJ2-3
CSVGAREVGTDTQYF
TGCAGCGTTGGGGCCCGGGAAGTAGGCACAGATACGCAGTATTTT
>TRBV20-1|many|.|14|TRBJ2-7
CSARSPREPYEQYF
TGCAGTGCTAGATCCCCCAGGGAACCCTACGAGCAGTACTTC
>TRBV2|.|TRBD1|17|TRBJ1-2
CASRYRDRAFTNYGYTF
TGTGCCAGCAGGTACCGGGACAGGGCCTTCACTAACTATGGCTACACCTTC
>TRBV4-3|many|.|15|TRBJ2-1
CASSQSSGRQNEQFF
TGCGCCAGCAGCCAGAGCTCCGGACGGCAGAATGAGCAGTTCTTC
>TRBV20-1|many|.|11|TRBJ2-5
CSANPEETQYF
TGCAGTGCTAACCCAGAAGAGACCCAGTACTTC
>TRBV18|.|.|15|TRBJ1-1
CASSPRGSGNTEAFF
TGTGCCAGCTCACCAAGGGGCTCGGGGAACACTGAAGCTTTCTTT
>TRBV20-1|many|TRBD2|14|TRBJ2-1
CSADSGGDYNEQFF
TGCAGTGCTGATAGCGGGGGAGACTACAATGAGCAGTTCTTC
>TRBV6-5|few|.|13|TRBJ1-1
CASSYLGSTEAFF
TGTGCCAGCAGTTATCTGGGTAGCACTGAAGCTTTCTTT